This T cell receptor beta chain was found in a study of monozygotic twins with inflammatory bowel disease. With eight separate reactions per sample, the authors made cDNA. TCRdb re-called the 5' RACE reads and gives one entry per CDR3 protein, without DNA. The sample's table shows 110,000 to 150,000 distinct CDR3 sequences. Every single donor had an approximately 2.5 ml blood sample drawn. Study observations and caveats: IBD-affected twins scored below their healthy co-twins in TCRbeta diversity (inverse Simpson).

Concerning this clonotype: The target antigen is unknown.

Material for sequencing was blood. The sequence came from a human donor with ulcerative colitis or Crohn's disease, or a healthy co-twin of an affected twin (not recorded which).

CDR3 in amino acids: CANSDSPTYEQYF. This rearrangement joins TRBV27 to TRBJ2-7; with no DNA, the TCRdb D assignment of TRBD1 cannot be verified. The CDR3 loop spans 13 amino acids. In germline, CDR1 is MNHEY, CDR2 SMNVEV (reference sequence).